This T cell receptor (beta chain) stems from a study of blood T cell repertoires in COVID-19. Whole-study context: Samples representing acute and convalescent COVID-19 were sourced from the United States, Italy and Spain. PBMCs, B-cell-depleted T cells, or T cells provided the cDNA or gDNA that made up the material.

Original handling: The assay estimated nucleated cells by amplifying reference gene primers. Here immunoSEQ multiplex PCR was the method, and the copy in TCRdb shows in-frame clones only, minus some. The V and J calls and clone size come from that table; D and trimming were worked out from the DNA. Altogether roughly 43,000 clones are present, roughly 82% being singletons, with the ten largest covering around 22%. CDR3 length: 14 residues. Trimming shortened V by 2 bases and J by 1 base, and 8 bases separated the two germline ends. From germline, CDR1 is LNHNV and CDR2 YYDKDF (reference sequence). The J gene is TRBJ1-1, the V gene TRBV15; no reliable D call. The sequence came from a woman aged 55-69 years with acute or convalescent COVID-19. The sequenced sample consisted of peripheral blood. CDR3 in amino acids: CATSRFSGNTEAFF. DNA of the CDR3: TGTGCCACCAGCAGATTTTCGGGGAACACTGAAGCTTTCTTT. The full variable domain, with the rest looked up from reference TRBV15 and TRBJ1-1, is DAMVIQNPRYQVTQFGKPVTLSCSQTLNHNVMYWYQQKSSQAPKLLFHYYDKDFNNEADTPDNFQSRRPNTSFCFLDIRSPGLGDTAMYLCATSRFSGNTEAFFGQGTRLTVV.